Sequencing of this TCR beta chain was carried out in a study of PD-L1 blockade in urothelial cancer. Study-level information: Atezolizumab therapy began for patients in 2014, dosed at 1,200 mg intravenously every 3 weeks. Treatment start was followed by blood analysis at 3 weeks (second dose) and again at 6 weeks. There were a median of approximately 150,000 T cells in blood samples.

The repertoire was sequenced with immunoSEQ multiplex PCR; TCRdb's copy has only in-frame clones and lacks some. The sample lists more than 30,000 clones; 75% to 90% were seen once. This clone was observed a few times. Deletions cut 4 bases from V and 4 bases from J, with 14 bases between. The CDR3 length is 16 residues. The germline gives CDR1 WSHSY, CDR2 SAAADI. This receptor was obtained from a man in his forties or fifties with urothelial cancer. The rearrangement joins TRBV10-2 to TRBJ2-6; D possibly corresponds to TRBD2 (6 bases). Sequencing was performed on PBMCs, taken around atezolizumab (anti-PD-L1) treatment. The CDR3, as DNA: TGCGCCAGCAGTGCTGGAGGGTCGGGAGGGGCCAACGTCCTGACTTTC. Translation gives CASSAGGSGGANVLTF.